This is a list of T cell receptor beta chains from one sample in a study of T cell changes during pregnancy in multiple sclerosis. The method was immunoSEQ multiplex PCR; TCRdb's version includes in-frame clones alone and lacks a portion of them. This table has 70,000 to 90,000 clones, roughly 91% appearing once. This specimen was peripheral blood, taken in the first trimester of pregnancy. Every receptor here comes from a female donor with multiple sclerosis, enrolled in a pregnancy study. CDR3s include the opening cysteine and the closing phenylalanine or tryptophan. The order of the fields is J gene, V gene, D gene, CDR3 protein. The D gene is left open where the match is weak.

TRBJ2-1,TRBV6-1,TRBD2,CASSLAGWEQFF
TRBJ1-1,TRBV27,.,CASSLIGGNTEAFF
TRBJ1-2,TRBV6-5,.,CASSYLMLESNYGYTF
TRBJ1-6,TRBV21-1,.,CASSKPVSGQDFNSPLHF
TRBJ2-7,TRBV28,.,CASSFLNFRVGEQYF
TRBJ2-7,TRBV29-1,TRBD2,CSVRLAGSYEQYF
TRBJ2-7,TRBV27,TRBD1,CASSSRTGRYEQYF
TRBJ2-7,TRBV7-2,TRBD1,CASSLDGTGGYEQYF
TRBJ2-5,TRBV30,TRBD1,CAWSKDRRIETQYF
TRBJ2-2,TRBV10-3,.,CAISEPIAANTGELFF
TRBJ2-7,TRBV14,TRBD1,CASSHGQGAYEQYF
TRBJ1-1,TRBV2,TRBD1,CASSGRDRLNTEAFF
TRBJ2-7,TRBV29-1,TRBD2,CSVEDPESGSYEQYF
TRBJ2-5,TRBV5-8,.,CASSGGALPQYF
TRBJ1-4,TRBV19,.,CASRIGGEKLFF
TRBJ1-5,TRBV10-1,TRBD1,CASSERFSPRDPGGAQSPDQPQHF
TRBJ2-1,TRBV19,.,CASSISRGAYNEQFF
TRBJ2-2,TRBV29-1,TRBD1,CSVDRQGASGELFF
TRBJ2-7,TRBV5-4,TRBD2,CASSLNSGSRDEQYF
TRBJ1-2,TRBV27,.,CASSPLRSEGNYGYTF
TRBJ1-5,TRBV19,.,CASTGGGVRQPQHF
TRBJ2-1,TRBV18,TRBD2,CASSPPPGTKLYNEQFF
TRBJ2-7,TRBV4-3,TRBD1,CASSQDGQGNEQYF
TRBJ2-6,TRBV7-8,.,CASSLRVRQGLSSGANVLTF
TRBJ2-5,TRBV6-1,.,CASTLMESGAETQYF
TRBJ2-2,TRBV5-1,.,CASSLNEAGPNTGELFF
TRBJ2-2,TRBV29-1,.,CSVLESPTGELFF
TRBJ1-5,TRBV4-2,.,CASSQDLAGVVQPQHF
TRBJ1-5,TRBV4-1,.,CASSQSGYGNQPQHF
TRBJ1-5,TRBV29-1,.,CSVQQGNQPQHF
TRBJ2-5,TRBV4-1,.,CASSQDGEIRTQYF
TRBJ1-2,TRBV6-5,.,CASSPGGNYGYTF
TRBJ2-4,TRBV20-1,.,CSANSKNIQYF
TRBJ1-2,TRBV5-4,.,CASSLGGVFNYGYTF
TRBJ2-3,TRBV19,TRBD2,CASSIGTERGGPSTDTQYF
TRBJ2-1,TRBV5-4,TRBD2,CASSLLAGEEQFF
TRBJ1-1,TRBV5-1,.,CASSPTGETEAFF
TRBJ1-2,TRBV5-1,.,CASSLDLQDYGYTF
TRBJ1-4,TRBV6-5,TRBD1,CASSYRGRGEKLFF
TRBJ1-1,TRBV14,TRBD1,CASSQEQGAPTEAFF
TRBJ2-3,TRBV28,.,CASSSGTRLADTQYF
TRBJ1-1,TRBV19,.,CASSGDPEAFF
TRBJ2-7,TRBV18,.,CASSRGASSYEQYF
TRBJ2-5,TRBV7-2,.,CASSRGETQYF
TRBJ2-7,TRBV20-1,.,CSVGQGALEYF
TRBJ2-2,TRBV6-5,.,CASSYSGQTNTGELFF
TRBJ1-1,TRBV11-2,TRBD1,CASSDKWPGQHMNTEAFF
TRBJ2-3,TRBV6-6,.,CASSSADTQYF
TRBJ2-2,TRBV9,TRBD1,CACGQGANTGELFF
TRBJ1-5,TRBV16,.,CASSPGSSSNQPQHF
TRBJ2-6,TRBV30,.,CAWSVPGGLRGGANVLTF
TRBJ1-2,TRBV5-4,.,CASSLEGQERHGYTF
TRBJ2-5,TRBV15,TRBD1,CATSRTGGGETQYF
TRBJ2-1,TRBV7-2,TRBD1,CASSPGTGAYNEQFF
TRBJ1-4,TRBV9,.,CASSKRPATNEKLFF
TRBJ2-7,TRBV30,.,CAWSRVKGGEQYF
TRBJ2-7,TRBV7-2,TRBD1,CASSLDAALGQGSLYEQYF
TRBJ1-2,TRBV4-3,.,CASSQDQGADGYTF